The clone carrying this T cell receptor beta chain was picked up many times. The antigen remains undetermined. Germline loops: CDR1 MNHNS, CDR2 SASEGT. The CDR3 loop spans 11 amino acids. These data come from a study of T-cell reconstitution after alpha-beta-depleted transplantation in children. General observations from the study: The authors attributed T-cell counts and diversity one year after transplant mostly to newly produced T cells. Elevated TCRbeta diversity at day 60 was traced, in some patients, to surviving recipient T cells and thymic progenitors.

A library of TCRbeta sequences, prepared with unique molecular identifiers, was generated. MiXCR, applied by TCRdb to the PCR reads, yields one record per CDR3 protein. The sample carries approximately 300,000 distinct CDR3 sequences, approximately 10% recorded once. Material: peripheral blood, obtained 180 days after TCRalphabeta/CD19-depleted stem cell transplant. The receptor was isolated from a male patient between 2 and 9 years old who had a stem cell transplant for chronic granulomatous disease, so the T cells may come from the graft donor. The chain joins TRBV6-1 to TRBJ2-1; D is perhaps TRBD1 (5 bases). The DNA for the CDR3 is TGTGCATGGGGCAGAACCAATGAGCAGTTCTTC. Protein product: CAWGRTNEQFF.